These 32 T cell receptor beta chains originate from one sample sequenced in a study of T-cell memory formation after mild COVID-19. Each CDR3 protein is one row after TCRdb ran MiXCR on the 5' RACE reads. The table includes roughly 250,000 distinct CDR3 sequences, roughly 15% detected once. What was sequenced was PBMCs or a T cell subset sorted from them (not recorded which). The receptor source for this set is a man in his late teens or twenties who had mild COVID-19 (a few samples of this study predate the infection). Cell type and time point are not known.

The table lists this clonotype with many counts. The chain has TRBV4-2 and TRBJ2-1; D is possibly TRBD1 or TRBD2 (6 bases each). The germline gives CDR1 LGHNA, CDR2 YNFKEQ. Trimming shortened V by 0 bases and J by 1 base, and 10 bases separated the two germline ends. The CDR3 totals 16 residues. The CDR3 loop is CASSQDPGASYNEQFF. DNA of the CDR3: TGTGCCAGCAGCCAAGACCCGGGGGCTTCCTACAATGAGCAGTTCTTC.

The genes are TRBV11-3 and TRBJ2-1; the D gene is possibly TRBD1 (6 bases). This CDR3 spans 18 amino acids. V was trimmed by 0 bases and J by 9 bases, leaving 24 bases between them. Germline V gene sequence: CDR1 SGHNT, CDR2 YENEEA. This CDR3 is CASSLDQGGTTRITEQFF. In DNA, the CDR3 is TGTGCCAGCAGCTTAGATCAGGGTGGGACAACAAGGATTACTGAGCAGTTCTTC.

This clonotype was seen only a few times. The V call is TRBV11-2, the J call TRBJ1-2; tentatively, D is TRBD1 (5 bases). Germline V lookup: CDR1 SGHAT, CDR2 FQNNGV. The V end lost 4 bases, the J end lost 8 bases, and 20 bases lay between the germline ends. This CDR3 comprises 15 residues. In nucleotides, the CDR3 is TGTGCCAGCAGCTCCCTGAGAGGGACGACGTGGGGCTACACCTTC. Protein product: CASSSLRGTTWGYTF.

This clonotype came up many times. V usage is TRBV24-1 and J usage is TRBJ2-1; D possibly corresponds to TRBD2 (6 bases). Trimming removed 0 bases at V and 0 bases at J, with 8 bases between. From germline, CDR1 is KGHDR and CDR2 SFDVKD. This CDR3 is 16 amino acids long. CDR3: CATSDLGGNSYNEQFF. CDR3 sequence (DNA): TGTGCCACCAGTGATTTGGGGGGGAACTCCTACAATGAGCAGTTCTTC.

The chain couples TRBV18 to TRBJ2-7; D not resolved. CDR1 is KGHSH and CDR2 is LQKENI in the germline V gene. The CDR3 has 12 residues. Trimming took off 2 bases at V and 1 base at J, with 3 bases between the two ends. CDR3: CASSPISYEQYV. CDR3 DNA: TGTGCCAGCTCACCAATTTCCTACGAGCAGTACGTC.

In this sample, this clonotype turned up a few times. V usage is TRBV3-2 and J usage is TRBJ2-3; the table assigns TRBD2, which was not confirmed against the DNA. TRBV3-2 is labeled a pseudogene. This CDR3 is 17 amino acids long. CDR3: CASDCPLRRGGLGEQYF. The CDR3 DNA reads TGTGCCAGCGATTGCCCCCTGCGGCGGGGGGGCCTCGGTGAGCAGTATTTT.

This clonotype was observed a handful of times. The gene calls are TRBV5-6 and TRBJ2-3; D may be TRBD1 (5 bases). Trimming removed 3 bases from V and 3 bases from J, with 11 bases in between. The CDR3 runs to 14 residues. Germline lookup yields CDR1 SGHDT and CDR2 YYEEEE. The CDR3 region has the DNA TGTGCCAGCAGCTCCAGGGATCGGACAGATACGCAGTATTTT. Translating gives CASSSRDRTDTQYF.

This clonotype has only a few counts. The rearrangement uses TRBV6-2 or TRBV6-3 and TRBJ2-5; D gene ambiguous. The CDR3 runs 12 residues. Germline assignment: CDR1 MNHEY and CDR2 SVGEGT. The V end was cut by 5 bases, the J end by 7 bases, with 11 bases between. The CDR3 coding sequence is TGTGCCAGCAGTAACCAACCGTTGACCCAGTACTTC. This codes for CASSNQPLTQYF.

This sequence joins TRBV9 and TRBJ1-1; D is possibly TRBD1 (5 bases). CDR3 length: 14 residues. The germline V gene encodes CDR1 SGDLS and CDR2 YYNGEE. The V end lost 3 bases, the J end lost 1 base, and 10 bases lay between the germline ends. The CDR3 DNA is TGTGCCAGCAGCGAACGGGGGACGAACACTGAAGCTTTCTTT. This codes for CASSERGTNTEAFF.

The chain links TRBV7-2 to TRBJ1-4; TRBD1 matches 7 bases. Germline assignment: CDR1 SGHTA and CDR2 FQGNSA. The V and J ends lost 3 bases and 0 bases, in that order; junction bases with no gene match: 4. This CDR3 spans 16 amino acids. CDR3 nucleotides: TGTGCCAGCAGCTTTGGAGGGACAGCAACTAATGAAAAACTGTTTTTT. This sequence encodes CASSFGGTATNEKLFF.

Only a few counts were recorded for this clonotype. The gene calls are TRBV12-3 or TRBV12-4 and TRBJ1-5; D remains ambiguous. The CDR3 runs to 15 residues. With 2 bases removed from V and 1 base from J, the gap between germline ends came to 9 bases. CDR3 nucleotides: TGTGCCAGCAGTTTACGGGGATCCAGCAATCAGCCCCAGCATTTT. Amino acid sequence: CASSLRGSSNQPQHF.

This clonotype has only a few counts. This sequence joins TRBV5-5 and TRBJ2-3; 12 nucleotides align to TRBD2. The germline V gene encodes CDR1 SGHKS and CDR2 YYEKEE (reference sequence). The ends lost 3 bases at V and 7 bases at J; junction bases unmatched: 9. This CDR3 is 16 amino acids long. The CDR3 sequence is CASSYSFGLAGHTQYF. The CDR3 DNA sequence: TGTGCCAGCAGCTACTCCTTCGGACTAGCGGGGCATACGCAGTATTTT.

A word on this clonotype: A single base separates this from a much larger clone, so it may be a read error. The rearrangement joins TRBV7-3 to TRBJ2-5; D remains unclear. In germline, CDR1 is SGHTA, CDR2 FQGTGA. The CDR3 sequence is 13 residues long. Deletions cut 3 bases from V and 0 bases from J, with 5 bases between. The CDR3 spells CASSFNHQETQYF. The CDR3 DNA follows: TGTGCCAGCAGCTTTAATCACCAAGAGACCCAGTACTTC. The entire variable domain, with the rest obtained from reference TRBV7-3 and TRBJ2-5, is as follows: GAGVSQTPSNKVTEKGKYVELRCDPISGHTALYWYRQSLGQGPEFLIYFQGTGAADDSGLPNDRFFAVRPEGSVSTLKIQRTERGDSAVYLCASSFNHQETQYFGPGTRLLVL.

This clonotype was recorded a few times. The chain links TRBV10-3 to TRBJ1-2; TRBD1 matches 8 bases. J was trimmed by 6 bases and V by 11 bases; bases with no gene match: 11. Germline V gene sequence: CDR1 ENHRY, CDR2 SYGVKD. CDR3 length: 13 residues. The CDR3 DNA follows: TGTGCCTCGCATCATGGACAGGGTGATGGCTACACCTTC. Protein product: CASHHGQGDGYTF.

J is TRBJ2-1 and V is TRBV3-1; D is uncertain. CDR3 length equals 13 residues. CDR1 LGHDT and CDR2 YNNKEL come from the germline V gene (reference sequence). Trimming cost V 5 bases and J 3 bases, with 8 bases left between them. The DNA for the CDR3 is TGTGCCAGCAGCGCCAATTACTACAATGAGCAGTTCTTC. Amino acid sequence: CASSANYYNEQFF.

This chain connects TRBV7-6 to TRBJ2-7; D might be TRBD1 (5 bases). This CDR3 has 14 residues. The V end lost 0 bases, the J end lost 6 bases, and 12 bases lay between the germline ends. Germline V gives CDR1 SGHVS, CDR2 FNYEAQ. CDR3 residues: CASSLARQGAEQYV. The CDR3 nucleotides are TGTGCCAGCAGCTTAGCGCGCCAGGGTGCCGAGCAGTACGTC.

In its sample, this clonotype was seen many times. V usage is TRBV12-3 or TRBV12-4 and J usage is TRBJ1-5; D is uncertain. The CDR3 has 14 amino acids. Trimming shortened V by 3 bases and J by 6 bases, and 12 bases separated the two germline ends. The CDR3 is CASSLETPVQPQHF. The CDR3 region has the DNA TGTGCCAGCAGTTTGGAGACACCGGTTCAGCCCCAGCATTTT.

The CDR3 DNA reads TGCAGTGCTAGATTCGGGGGGCAAGGAAACACCATATATTTT. Its protein is CSARFGGQGNTIYF. The V and J genes are TRBV20-1 and TRBJ1-3, with D tentatively TRBD1 (6 bases). This CDR3 spans 14 amino acids. Trimming pared 2 bases from V and 4 bases from J, leaving 12 bases between. Germline-derived CDR1 and CDR2 are DFQATT and SNEGSKA (reference sequence).

The rearrangement uses TRBV6-5 and TRBJ1-2; D is uncertain. The CDR3 runs to 14 residues. V lost 6 bases, J lost 4 bases, and 15 bases lay in between. The germline V gene encodes CDR1 MNHEY and CDR2 SVGAGI. CDR3 region: CASRAGGPGYGYTF. The CDR3 DNA follows: TGTGCCAGCAGGGCCGGAGGGCCGGGCTATGGCTACACCTTC.

The genes are TRBV24-1 and TRBJ1-5, with TRBD1 identical over 9 bases. CDR1 KGHDR and CDR2 SFDVKD come from the germline V gene. V dropped 6 bases and J dropped 9; count of bases not matched to a gene: 2. The CDR3 loop spans 12 amino acids. The DNA for the CDR3 is TGTGCCACCAGTTCGGACAGGGGGCCCCAGCATTTT. Protein sequence: CATSSDRGPQHF.

This clonotype was picked up many times. The genes are TRBV18 and TRBJ2-5, with D unresolved. The V gene's germline CDR1 is KGHSH and CDR2 LQKENI. Deletions cut 2 bases from V and 2 bases from J, with 9 bases between. The CDR3 has 14 amino acids. The CDR3 protein is CASSPGVQQETQYF. The CDR3 DNA is TGTGCCAGCTCACCAGGGGTTCAGCAAGAGACCCAGTACTTC.

This clonotype occurred a few times. This CDR3 is CASSEYRQGPYNEQFF. The CDR3, as DNA: TGTGCCAGCAGCGAATATCGACAGGGCCCATACAATGAGCAGTTCTTC. The chain recombines TRBV7-3 with TRBJ2-1; 7 positions match TRBD1. The ends lost 5 bases at V and 4 bases at J; junction bases unmatched: 11. From germline, CDR1 is SGHTA and CDR2 FQGTGA. The CDR3 contains 16 residues.

This clonotype was seen a few times. The chain links TRBV6-1 to TRBJ1-2, with D hard to call. The CDR3 length is 15 residues. Germline V CDR1 and CDR2: MNHNS, SASEGT. Trimming stripped 5 bases from V and 4 bases from J, with 17 bases between. The CDR3 nucleotides read TGTGCCAGCAGTAGAGAGGGAGACCCTACCTATGGCTACACCTTC. It codes for CASSREGDPTYGYTF.

The rearrangement links TRBV28 to TRBJ1-5; no reliable D call. Looked up from germline, CDR1 is MDHEN and CDR2 is SYDVKM. The V end lost 4 bases, the J end lost 4 bases, and 14 bases lay between the germline ends. There are 15 residues in the CDR3. CDR3 sequence (DNA): TGTGCCAGCAGTTCCGGCCCCGTCGGGAATCAGCCCCAGCATTTT. It codes for CASSSGPVGNQPQHF.

The V and J genes are TRBV24-1 and TRBJ1-5; no reliable D call. The V and J ends lost 3 bases and 6 bases respectively, with 17 bases between them. Germline V gene data show CDR1 as KGHDR and CDR2 as SFDVKD. The CDR3 covers 16 residues. CDR3 sequence: CATSDQSSGSLQPQHF. The CDR3 nucleotides are TGTGCCACCAGTGATCAATCATCCGGGTCCCTTCAGCCCCAGCATTTT.

This clonotype was counted between two and nine times. This chain links TRBV7-9 with TRBJ1-3; weak D call: TRBD1 (6 bases). Trimming took off 1 base at V and 5 bases at J, with 15 bases between the two ends. The CDR3 length is 16 residues. Germline V gene data show CDR1 as SEHNR and CDR2 as FQNEAQ (reference sequence). The CDR3 bases are TGTGCCAGCAGCTTAGTCCGGGACATCACTAGAAACACCATATATTTT. Translating it yields CASSLVRDITRNTIYF.

The chain combines TRBV11-2 with TRBJ1-2; maybe TRBD1 (6 bases). CDR3 length equals 13 residues. Germline-derived CDR1 and CDR2 are SGHAT and FQNNGV. Trimming left V 5 bases short and J 6 bases short, with 13 bases between. CDR3 DNA sequence: TGTGCCAGCAGCCAACAGGGTTGGGATGGCTACACCTTC. This translates into CASSQQGWDGYTF. Using reference TRBV11-2 and TRBJ1-2 for the parts outside the CDR3, the full variable domain is EAGVAQSPRYKIIEKRQSVAFWCNPISGHATLYWYQQILGQGPKLLIQFQNNGVVDDSQLPKDRFSAERLKGVDSTLKIQPAKLEDSAVYLCASSQQGWDGYTFGSGTRLTVV.

This clonotype was observed a handful of times. The chain is built from TRBV7-2 and TRBJ2-2, with D uncertain. CDR3 length: 14 residues. Germline assignment: CDR1 SGHTA and CDR2 FQGNSA. Trimming stripped 2 bases from V and 5 bases from J, with 9 bases between. CDR3: CASSLRRVTGELFF. CDR3 coding DNA: TGTGCCAGCAGCTTAAGACGAGTAACCGGGGAGCTGTTTTTT.

This clonotype was counted between two and nine times. V and J are TRBV20-1 and TRBJ2-3; D is possibly TRBD1 or TRBD2 (5 bases each). This CDR3 comprises 15 residues. From germline, CDR1 is DFQATT and CDR2 SNEGSKA (reference sequence). V shed 0 bases and J shed 0 bases, with 10 bases lying between them. Written as DNA, the CDR3 is TGCAGTGCTAGAGATCCGAGGGGAAGCACAGATACGCAGTATTTT. This encodes CSARDPRGSTDTQYF.

The chain combines TRBV18 with TRBJ2-2; 7 bases match TRBD2. The germline CDR1 and CDR2 sequences are KGHSH and LQKENI. The CDR3 covers 16 residues. V dropped 0 bases and J dropped 7; count of bases not matched to a gene: 8. The CDR3 DNA follows: TGTGCCAGCTCACCACCGTGGACTAGGGTGGACGGGGAGCTGTTTTTT. Protein sequence: CASSPPWTRVDGELFF.

The chain is built from TRBV3-1 and TRBJ1-5; D not certain. The ends were cut back, 2 bases at V and 1 base at J, with 6 bases in the middle. Germline lookup yields CDR1 LGHDT and CDR2 YNNKEL (reference sequence). This CDR3 contains 14 residues. CDR3: CASSQLHSNQPQHF. CDR3 sequence (DNA): TGTGCCAGCAGCCAACTACACAGCAATCAGCCCCAGCATTTT.

This clonotype was counted only a few times. A junction boundary mismatches the germline segment, possibly from a read error. The V call is TRBV7-8, the J call TRBJ2-5; D is perhaps TRBD2 (6 bases). Germline values: CDR1 SGHVS, CDR2 FQNEAQ. The CDR3 runs to 13 residues. CDR3 coding DNA: TGTGCCAGCAGCAACTGGGGGGAAGAGGCCCAGTACTTC. This encodes CASSNWGEEAQYF.